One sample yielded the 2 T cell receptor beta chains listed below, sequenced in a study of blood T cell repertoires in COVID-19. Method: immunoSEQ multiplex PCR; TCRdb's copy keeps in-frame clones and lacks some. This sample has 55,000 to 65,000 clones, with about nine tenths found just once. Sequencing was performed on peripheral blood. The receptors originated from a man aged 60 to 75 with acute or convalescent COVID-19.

This chain's CDR3 is CASRPPTGTGNQPQHF. Written as DNA, the CDR3 is TGTGCCAGCCGGCCCCCCACAGGGACCGGCAATCAGCCCCAGCATTTT. This chain uses TRBV6-6 with TRBJ1-5; tentative D call: TRBD1 (6 bases). V gave up 8 bases and J gave up 2 bases, with 19 bases separating them. This CDR3 has 16 amino acids. Germline loops: CDR1 MNHNY, CDR2 SVGAGI (reference sequence).

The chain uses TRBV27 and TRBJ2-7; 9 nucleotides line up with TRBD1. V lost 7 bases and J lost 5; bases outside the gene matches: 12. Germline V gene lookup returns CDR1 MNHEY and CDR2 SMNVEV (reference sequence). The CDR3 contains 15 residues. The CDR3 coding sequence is TGTGCCAGCACGGCCGGGGGACAGGGCCAGAACGAGCAGTACTTC. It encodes CASTAGGQGQNEQYF.